The 30 T cell receptor beta chains reported below all come from one sample, sequenced in a study of cytomegalovirus exposure and HLA in healthy donors. The PCR employed 60 Vbeta primers together with 13 Jbeta primers. The data were produced by immunoSEQ multiplex PCR, yet TCRdb's version contains in-frame clones alone and is incomplete. The sample holds some 200,000 clones, about 80% seen once. Sample: PBMCs. Receptor source: a man aged 18 to 30 in good health and CMV-seronegative.

The chain couples TRBV19 to TRBJ2-2, with 7 bases identical to TRBD2. The junction had 7 bases not matched to a gene; V was cut back by 0 bases and J by 0 bases. The CDR3 consists of 18 residues. Germline V gene sequence: CDR1 LNHDA, CDR2 SQIVND (reference sequence). The CDR3 sequence is CASSIEAGRLSNTGELFF. The DNA of the CDR3 is TGTGCCAGTAGTATAGAGGCCGGGAGGCTATCGAACACCGGGGAGCTGTTTTTT.

As regards this clone: Other DNA sequences from this sample encode an identical CDR3 as well. V and J are TRBV5-1 and TRBJ1-1; maybe TRBD1 (5 bases). This CDR3 has 16 residues. Germline V gene data show CDR1 as SGHRS and CDR2 as YFSETQ. V was pared by 0 bases and J by 0 bases, with 12 bases between. CDR3 DNA: TGCGCCAGCAGCTTGGGGGTCGGGGGACTGAACACTGAAGCTTTCTTT. This gives the protein CASSLGVGGLNTEAFF. The whole variable domain, filled in from reference TRBV5-1 and TRBJ1-1, reads KAGVTQTPRYLIKTRGQQVTLSCSPISGHRSVSWYQQTPGQGLQFLFEYFSETQRNKGNFPGRFSGRQFSNSRSEMNVSTLELGDSALYLCASSLGVGGLNTEAFFGQGTRLTVV.

The chain couples TRBV6-6 to TRBJ1-5; 9 bases align to TRBD1. J lost 1 base, V lost 6 bases, and 4 bases had no gene match. CDR3 length: 15 amino acids. Germline V gives CDR1 MNHNY, CDR2 SVGAGI (reference sequence). CDR3 nucleotide sequence: TGTGCCAGCAGCGACGGACAGGGGAGCAATCAGCCCCAGCATTTT. It encodes CASSDGQGSNQPQHF.

The J gene is TRBJ1-2, the V gene TRBV2, with a weak D call TRBD1 (6 bases). Germline-derived CDR1 and CDR2 are SNHLY and FYNNEI. V was cut by 2 bases and J by 8 bases, with 12 bases left in between. The CDR3 spans 13 residues. The CDR3 bases are TGTGCCAGCAGTGAAAAAGGGGGATGGGGCTACACCTTC. Its translation is CASSEKGGWGYTF.

CDR3 sequence reads: CASRGGARGANEKLFF. The CDR3 DNA reads TGTGCCAGCAGAGGAGGGGCCCGGGGAGCTAATGAAAAACTGTTTTTT. The chain uses TRBV2 and TRBJ1-4; possibly TRBD1 for D (5 bases). This CDR3 has 16 amino acids. Germline V lookup: CDR1 SNHLY, CDR2 FYNNEI. V was cut by 6 bases and J by 3 bases, with 17 bases left in between.

In its sample, this clone was seen a few times. This chain uses TRBV9 with TRBJ1-1, with TRBD1 matching 8 bases. Germline V gene data show CDR1 as SGDLS and CDR2 as YYNGEE. The V segment lost 0 bases and the J segment 6 bases; nucleotides outside the gene matches: 7. The CDR3 runs 15 residues. The CDR3 bases are TGTGCCAGCAGCGTAGGAGGACAGGGCTTTCCTGAAGCTTTCTTT. Encoded protein: CASSVGGQGFPEAFF.

The genes are TRBV5-1 and TRBJ2-6, with 7 bases aligning to TRBD1. The CDR3 sequence is 15 residues long. Losses at the gene ends were 4 bases for V and 2 bases for J; bases not matched to a gene: 3. CDR1 is SGHRS and CDR2 is YFSETQ in the germline V gene. The CDR3 bases are TGCGCCAGCAGCCCGGGACAGACTGGGGCCAACGTCCTGACTTTC. Amino acid sequence: CASSPGQTGANVLTF.

V usage is TRBV27 and J usage is TRBJ1-6, with 9 nucleotides matching TRBD1. J was trimmed by 8 bases and V by 6 bases; bases with no gene match: 11. This CDR3 is 16 amino acids long. Looked up from germline, CDR1 is MNHEY and CDR2 is SMNVEV (reference sequence). This CDR3 reads CASSLGIGTGYSPLHF. The CDR3 coding sequence is TGTGCCAGCAGCCTTGGTATAGGGACAGGGTATTCACCCCTCCACTTT.

The rearrangement uses TRBV7-9 and TRBJ2-7; 10 bases are shared with TRBD1. J gave up 3 bases and V 5 bases, and 7 bases lay outside the gene matches. Germline V gives CDR1 SEHNR, CDR2 FQNEAQ (reference sequence). The CDR3 consists of 15 residues. The CDR3 DNA sequence: TGTGCCAGCAGCCCAACGGGACAGGGGTTCTACGAGCAGTACTTC. This translates into CASSPTGQGFYEQYF.

The chain combines TRBV19 with TRBJ1-5, with D perhaps matching TRBD1 (6 bases). There are 17 residues in the CDR3. Germline CDR1 and CDR2: LNHDA and SQIVND (reference sequence). Trimming took off 5 bases at V and 4 bases at J, with 21 bases between the two ends. The CDR3 protein is CASSQSDSRGANQPQHF. DNA of the CDR3: TGTGCCAGTAGTCAATCGGACAGCCGGGGAGCGAATCAGCCCCAGCATTTT.

The chain is built from TRBV2 and TRBJ2-1, with a tentative D call TRBD2 (5 bases). Trimming took off 7 bases at V and 6 bases at J, with 16 bases between the two ends. The CDR3 is 14 residues long. Germline loops: CDR1 SNHLY, CDR2 FYNNEI. The CDR3 loop is CASIMGGSSNEQFF. For the CDR3, the DNA is TGTGCCAGCATCATGGGTGGGAGTAGCAATGAGCAGTTCTTC. Variable domain in full (rest from reference TRBV2 and TRBJ2-1): EPEVTQTPSHQVTQMGQEVILRCVPISNHLYFYWYRQILGQKVEFLVSFYNNEISEKSEIFDDQFSVERPDGSNFTLKIRSTKLEDSAMYFCASIMGGSSNEQFFGPGTRLTVL.

This chain links TRBV6-1 with TRBJ1-2; 10 nucleotides align to TRBD1. The V segment lost 2 bases and the J segment 8 bases; nucleotides outside the gene matches: 17. Germline loops: CDR1 MNHNS, CDR2 SASEGT. The CDR3 is made up of 18 amino acids. The CDR3 DNA reads TGTGCCAGCAGTGAAAGGGGTGACAGGGGGCGCGTTCTCGGCGGCTACACCTTC. Its translation is CASSERGDRGRVLGGYTF.

The V call is TRBV9, the J call TRBJ2-1; 10 nucleotides match TRBD1. The J segment lost 3 bases and the V segment lost 1 base, leaving 1 base of the junction unmatched. Germline values: CDR1 SGDLS, CDR2 YYNGEE. The CDR3 extends over 15 amino acids. CDR3 DNA: TGTGCCAGCAGCGTAAGGGACAGGGGCTACAATGAGCAGTTCTTC. It encodes CASSVRDRGYNEQFF.

The CDR3 nucleotides are TGTGCCAGCAGTGAAGCCGTATTGAGTCTAGCGGGAGATGAGCAGTTCTTC. This gives the protein CASSEAVLSLAGDEQFF. The chain is built from TRBV2 and TRBJ2-1; 10 bases align to TRBD2. Germline trimming cut 0 bases from V and 8 bases from J; bases unmatched to any gene: 10. This CDR3 region has 17 residues. CDR1 SNHLY and CDR2 FYNNEI come from the germline V gene.

This sequence joins TRBV19 and TRBJ2-3; tentative D call: TRBD1 (6 bases). The germline V gene has CDR1 LNHDA and CDR2 SQIVND (reference sequence). The CDR3 sequence is 13 residues long. V was pared by 7 bases and J by 1 base, with 9 bases between. The CDR3 DNA reads as TGTGCCAGTAACGACAGGCGCACAGATACGCAGTATTTT. Protein product: CASNDRRTDTQYF. The full variable domain, completed using reference TRBV19 and TRBJ2-3, is DGGITQSPKYLFRKEGQNVTLSCEQNLNHDAMYWYRQDPGQGLRLIYYSQIVNDFQKGDIAEGYSVSREKKESFPLTVTSAQKNPTAFYLCASNDRRTDTQYFGPGTRLTVL.

In DNA form, the CDR3 reads TGCGCCAGCAGCCCTACCCCGGGACAGGGGGCAGTCTATGGCTACACCTTC. Protein: CASSPTPGQGAVYGYTF. This chain links TRBV5-1 with TRBJ1-2; 12 nucleotides match TRBD1. CDR1 SGHRS and CDR2 YFSETQ come from the germline V gene. Unmatched junction bases numbered 11, after V lost 4 bases and J lost 4 bases. This CDR3 region has 17 residues.

The rearrangement uses TRBV2 and TRBJ1-1; 8 bases line up with TRBD1. This CDR3 region has 14 residues. CDR1 and CDR2 from the germline V gene are SNHLY and FYNNEI. The V and J ends lost 7 bases and 1 base, in that order; junction bases with no gene match: 5. Written as DNA, the CDR3 is TGTGCCAGCACCCGGGGACAGGAGAACACTGAAGCTTTCTTT. Translation gives CASTRGQENTEAFF.

The V gene is TRBV20-1, the J gene TRBJ2-6; D uncertain. Trimming took off 6 bases at V and 5 bases at J, with 5 bases between the two ends. This CDR3 has 11 amino acids. Germline V gene sequence: CDR1 DFQATT, CDR2 SNEGSKA (reference sequence). CDR3 amino acids: CSAPRANVLTF. Written as DNA, the CDR3 is TGCAGTGCCCCCAGGGCCAACGTCCTGACTTTC.

This clone turned up a few times. V usage is TRBV4-1 and J usage is TRBJ1-1; possible D gene TRBD1, 6 bases. Looked up from germline, CDR1 is MGHRA and CDR2 is YSYEKL. V shed 1 base and J shed 4 bases, with 19 bases lying between them. CDR3 length equals 17 residues. CDR3 coding DNA: TGCGCCAGCAGCCAAGCTTATAATCAGGGGAGTAGCACTGAAGCTTTCTTT. Its protein is CASSQAYNQGSSTEAFF.

The V gene is TRBV7-8, the J gene TRBJ2-2; tentative D call: TRBD1 (5 bases). The CDR3 loop spans 15 amino acids. Germline V gives CDR1 SGHVS, CDR2 FQNEAQ. V lost 0 bases to trimming and J lost 0 bases, with 5 bases between them. CDR3 protein: CASSLATANTGELFF. Here the CDR3 DNA reads TGTGCCAGCAGCTTAGCGACAGCGAACACCGGGGAGCTGTTTTTT. Filled out from reference TRBV7-8 and TRBJ2-2, the complete variable domain reads GAGVSQSPRYKVAKRGQDVALRCDPISGHVSLFWYQQALGQGPEFLTYFQNEAQLDKSGLPSDRFFAERPEGSVSTLKIQRTQQEDSAVYLCASSLATANTGELFFGEGSRLTVL.

This clone turned up a few times. The DNA of the CDR3 is TGCGCCAGCAGCTTTGATGGCGGCAGGGGGGCTTTCTTT. As protein: CASSFDGGRGAFF. The V gene is TRBV4-1, the J gene TRBJ1-1; 7 bases align to TRBD1. With V trimmed by 5 bases and J by 11 bases, 11 bases remained unmatched. CDR3 length: 13 amino acids. Per the germline V gene, CDR1 is MGHRA and CDR2 is YSYEKL.

The chain carries TRBV11-2 and TRBJ2-7; D is undetermined. V lost 4 bases to trimming and J lost 2 bases, with 15 bases between them. In germline, CDR1 is SGHAT, CDR2 FQNNGV. This CDR3 spans 15 amino acids. The CDR3 region is CASSSAGAGAYEQYF. The CDR3, as DNA: TGTGCCAGCAGCTCAGCTGGAGCCGGAGCCTACGAGCAGTACTTC. Complete variable domain (other parts from reference TRBV11-2 and TRBJ2-7): EAGVAQSPRYKIIEKRQSVAFWCNPISGHATLYWYQQILGQGPKLLIQFQNNGVVDDSQLPKDRFSAERLKGVDSTLKIQPAKLEDSAVYLCASSSAGAGAYEQYFGPGTRLTVT.

The chain links TRBV6-5 to TRBJ2-1, with 14 bases lining up with TRBD2. Trimming at V came to 4 bases and at J to 7 bases, leaving 3 bases not matched to a gene. Germline assignment: CDR1 MNHEY and CDR2 SVGAGI. The CDR3 sequence is 15 residues long. DNA of the CDR3: TGTGCCAGCAGTTCATGGACTAGCGGGAGGAATGAGCAGTTCTTC. Translated: CASSSWTSGRNEQFF.

This chain joins TRBV30 and TRBJ1-2; D gene unclear. The V gene's germline CDR1 is GTSNPN and CDR2 SVGIG (reference sequence). V was shortened by 5 bases and J by 8 bases, with 18 bases between the two germline ends. The CDR3 consists of 13 residues. CDR3 residues: CAWAREGLGGYTF. DNA for the CDR3: TGTGCCTGGGCCCGTGAGGGCCTTGGGGGCTACACCTTC.

The CDR3 DNA is TGTGCCAGCAGTAGCGGGTCCAGCTCCTACGAGCAGTACTTC. Translated, it gives CASSSGSSSYEQYF. The V gene is TRBV2, the J gene TRBJ2-7, with D possibly being TRBD2 (6 bases). The CDR3 runs 14 residues. Germline values: CDR1 SNHLY, CDR2 FYNNEI. V shed 5 bases and J shed 0 bases, with 11 bases lying between them.

The chain carries TRBV30 and TRBJ2-7, with a possible D match to TRBD1 (5 bases). In germline, CDR1 is GTSNPN, CDR2 SVGIG (reference sequence). V lost 2 bases and J lost 5, with 16 bases in between. The CDR3 loop spans 14 amino acids. The CDR3 sequence: CAWSNVRTSNEQYF. Written as DNA, the CDR3 is TGTGCCTGGAGTAACGTCCGGACATCCAACGAGCAGTACTTC.

The J gene is TRBJ2-7, the V gene TRBV30; D uncertain. The V end lost 5 bases, the J end lost 4 bases, and 12 bases lay between the germline ends. The CDR3 is 12 amino acids. CDR1 and CDR2 from the germline V gene are GTSNPN and SVGIG (reference sequence). CDR3 amino acids: CAWSRVLYEQYF. The CDR3 nucleotides are TGTGCCTGGTCACGAGTCCTTTACGAGCAGTACTTC.

As for this clone: Other DNA sequences within the sample encode an identical CDR3. V and J are TRBV2 and TRBJ2-7; 10 bases match TRBD1. The CDR3 has 14 amino acids. The germline V gene has CDR1 SNHLY and CDR2 FYNNEI. Trimming at V came to 4 bases and at J to 3 bases, leaving 3 bases not matched to a gene. CDR3 coding DNA: TGTGCCAGCAGTGGACAGGGGGCCCTCTACGAGCAGTACTTC. Amino acids: CASSGQGALYEQYF.

In its sample, this clone was seen a few times. The chain links TRBV5-1 to TRBJ2-7; 10 bases are shared with TRBD1. Trimming at V came to 4 bases and at J to 2 bases, leaving 6 bases not matched to a gene. Germline V lookup: CDR1 SGHRS, CDR2 YFSETQ. This CDR3 contains 15 residues. The CDR3 loop reads CASSPGQGDAYEQYF. Written as DNA, the CDR3 is TGCGCCAGCAGCCCCGGACAGGGGGACGCCTACGAGCAGTACTTC.

This chain joins TRBV27 and TRBJ2-6; possible D gene TRBD2, 5 bases. CDR3 length: 15 amino acids. V was pared by 8 bases and J by 2 bases, with 13 bases between. Germline CDR1 and CDR2: MNHEY and SMNVEV (reference sequence). CDR3 bases: TGTGCCAGCGGCCGGGGATCGACTGGGGCCAACGTCCTGACTTTC. Protein product: CASGRGSTGANVLTF.